This T cell receptor beta chain was sequenced for a study of identical twins. Notes on the study in general: Fewer insertions marked abundant cord blood beta clonotypes; young adult naive trended weakly, memory not at all. Monozygotic twins shared more out-of-frame TCR alpha than recombination models predicted.

Points on this clonotype: Its antigen is still unknown.

TCRdb redid the calling of the 5' RACE reads with MiXCR, one entry per CDR3 protein. This table has 250,000 or so distinct CDR3 sequences, about 8.3% appearing once. The same data also contributed to another study, on yellow fever vaccine responses in identical twins.

The sequenced sample was CD8+ T cells sorted from blood. The TCR was taken from a woman under 30 in good health.

CDR3 residues: CATSGAGDEQYF. The CDR3 DNA reads TGTGCCACCAGTGGAGCAGGCGACGAGCAGTACTTC. The rearrangement links TRBV24-1 to TRBJ2-7, with D unclear. In germline, CDR1 is KGHDR, CDR2 SFDVKD. V lost 5 bases, J lost 5 bases, and 9 bases lay in between. The CDR3 consists of 12 residues.